Following are 18 T cell receptor beta chains from one sample sequenced in a study of vaccination and CD4 T cells after COVID-19. Cultured CD4+ T-cell DNA underwent Oncomine TCR Beta short-read sequencing. TCRdb processed the PCR reads anew with MiXCR; each CDR3 protein has one entry. Among 10,000 to 15,000 distinct CDR3 sequences listed, 65% to 75% were seen once. Antigens of these TCRs are unknown. Treatment noted: roughly 10-day PBMC culture with coronavirus spike peptide pools or control peptides (ViraFEST assay). The sequencing sample was made of CD4+ T cells from blood, cultured in vitro. The receptors shown here come from a human donor who had recovered from COVID-19.

The chain couples TRBV20-1 to TRBJ1-5; possible D gene TRBD1, 5 bases. Trimming took off 1 base at V and 7 bases at J, with 11 bases between the two ends. Germline CDR1 is DFQATT and CDR2 is SNEGSKA (reference sequence). This CDR3 region has 13 residues. Here the CDR3 reads CSARGGDWQPQHF. CDR3 nucleotides: TGCAGTGCTAGAGGGGGCGACTGGCAGCCCCAGCATTTT.

V gene TRBV6-5 combines with J gene TRBJ1-2; TRBD1 is a possible D gene (5 bases). Germline V CDR1 and CDR2: MNHEY, SVGAGI. Trimming pared 4 bases from V and 10 bases from J, leaving 13 bases between. This CDR3 is 12 amino acids long. The chain's CDR3 is CASSSGGWDYTF. The CDR3 DNA sequence: TGTGCCAGCAGTTCGGGGGGTTGGGACTACACCTTC.

The V call is TRBV7-2, the J call TRBJ1-1; D is perhaps TRBD1 (5 bases). This CDR3 spans 13 amino acids. Trimming took off 4 bases at V and 3 bases at J, with 9 bases between the two ends. Germline-derived CDR1 and CDR2 are SGHTA and FQGNSA. The CDR3 bases are TGTGCCAGCAGCTGGGGGAGGTACACTGAAGCTTTCTTT. Protein sequence: CASSWGRYTEAFF. Using reference TRBV7-2 and TRBJ1-1 for the parts outside the CDR3, the full variable domain is GAGVSQSPSNKVTEKGKDVELRCDPISGHTALYWYRQSLGQGLEFLIYFQGNSAPDKSGLPSDRFSAERTGGSVSTLTIQRTQQEDSAVYLCASSWGRYTEAFFGQGTRLTVV.

The V gene is TRBV20-1, the J gene TRBJ1-3; D uncertain. The germline V and J ends were trimmed by 4 bases and 0 bases, with 7 bases remaining between them. Germline-derived CDR1 and CDR2 are DFQATT and SNEGSKA (reference sequence). This CDR3 comprises 13 residues. This CDR3 is CSATGNSGNTIYF. The CDR3 bases are TGCAGTGCTACGGGGAACTCTGGAAACACCATATATTTT.

This sequence joins TRBV6-1 and TRBJ2-3; 10 positions agree with TRBD2. The V segment lost 2 bases and the J segment 4 bases; nucleotides outside the gene matches: 3. The CDR3 length is 15 residues. CDR1 is MNHNS and CDR2 is SASEGT in the germline V gene. CDR3 sequence: CASSETLAGSDTQYF. The CDR3 DNA sequence: TGTGCCAGCAGTGAAACACTAGCGGGGTCAGATACGCAGTATTTT.

V is TRBV6-4 and J is TRBJ2-3; 9 nucleotides align to TRBD2. The CDR3 runs 19 residues. The germline V gene encodes CDR1 MRHNA and CDR2 SNTAGT. V lost 5 bases and J lost 4; bases outside the gene matches: 19. CDR3 in DNA: TGTGCCAGCAGTAGGAGGGGACGCGGGAGGGCCCTCGGCGCAGATACGCAGTATTTT. This codes for CASSRRGRGRALGADTQYF.

This clonotype is a singleton in its sample. V and J are TRBV18 and TRBJ1-5; possibly TRBD1 for D (6 bases). V was clipped by 4 bases and J by 6 bases, with 19 bases between them. This CDR3 region has 16 residues. Germline assignment: CDR1 KGHSH and CDR2 LQKENI. The CDR3 nucleotides are TGTGCCAGCTCACACGGCGGGGGGGGGCAAGGTCAGCCCCAGCATTTT. Translated, it gives CASSHGGGGQGQPQHF.

J is TRBJ1-1 and V is TRBV6-5; D is possibly TRBD1 (5 bases). The CDR3 contains 12 residues. The germline gives CDR1 MNHEY, CDR2 SVGAGI. Between the trimmed V and J ends, which lost 2 bases and 8 bases, there was a span of 9 bases. As DNA, the CDR3 is TGTGCCAGCAGTTACCGCAAGGGGGAAGCTTTCTTT. Translating it yields CASSYRKGEAFF.

The V gene is TRBV6-1, the J gene TRBJ2-7, with TRBD1 identical over 7 bases. Germline V gene sequence: CDR1 MNHNS, CDR2 SASEGT. The CDR3 loop spans 13 amino acids. With V trimmed by 6 bases and J by 5 bases, 7 bases remained unmatched. CDR3 protein: CASSPDRVHEQYF. The CDR3 bases are TGTGCCAGCAGCCCTGACAGGGTCCACGAGCAGTACTTC.

The chain uses TRBV20-1 and TRBJ2-7; 11 bases match TRBD2. Germline CDR1 DFQATT, CDR2 SNEGSKA (reference sequence). The CDR3 is made up of 13 amino acids. V lost 5 bases and J lost 4; bases outside the gene matches: 4. The CDR3 nucleotides are TGCAGTGCTGAACCTAGCGGGAGGTACGAGCAGTACTTC. This translates into CSAEPSGRYEQYF.

The chain has TRBV7-2 and TRBJ2-7; D is unclear. From germline, CDR1 is SGHTA and CDR2 FQGNSA. Between the trimmed V and J ends, which lost 1 base and 9 bases, there was a span of 13 bases. The CDR3 consists of 13 residues. The CDR3 is CASSLVAVGRQYF. CDR3 DNA: TGTGCCAGCAGCTTAGTTGCGGTCGGGCGGCAGTACTTC.

J is TRBJ1-6 and V is TRBV11-2; TRBD1 might be the D (5 bases). CDR1 is SGHAT and CDR2 is FQNNGV in the germline V gene. CDR3 length: 15 amino acids. The V end was cut by 2 bases, the J end by 6 bases, with 11 bases between. CDR3 in DNA: TGTGCCAGCAGCTTATCAGGGACCTTTAATTCACCCCTCCACTTT. This encodes CASSLSGTFNSPLHF. Filled out from reference TRBV11-2 and TRBJ1-6, the complete variable domain reads EAGVAQSPRYKIIEKRQSVAFWCNPISGHATLYWYQQILGQGPKLLIQFQNNGVVDDSQLPKDRFSAERLKGVDSTLKIQPAKLEDSAVYLCASSLSGTFNSPLHFGNGTRLTVT.

This clonotype was seen more than once but under ten times. This chain connects TRBV7-2 to TRBJ2-7, with 9 bases lining up with TRBD2. The CDR3 is 15 amino acids. V dropped 4 bases and J dropped 9; count of bases not matched to a gene: 13. Germline CDR1 is SGHTA and CDR2 is FQGNSA. The chain's CDR3 is CASSSIAGDFTGQYF. CDR3 nucleotide sequence: TGTGCCAGCAGCTCTATAGCGGGAGATTTTACCGGGCAGTACTTC.

This clonotype showed up just once. This chain uses TRBV20-1 with TRBJ1-5; the D gene is possibly TRBD1 (6 bases). The CDR3 sequence is 12 residues long. Germline CDR1 and CDR2: DFQATT and SNEGSKA (reference sequence). V was trimmed by 7 bases and J by 7 bases, leaving 14 bases between them. CDR3 DNA: TGCAGTGTTCGGCAGGGGAGCCAGCCCCAGCATTTT. Translation gives CSVRQGSQPQHF.

The chain recombines TRBV6-1 with TRBJ1-3; possibly TRBD1 for D (6 bases). This CDR3 is 15 amino acids long. V was clipped by 6 bases and J by 4 bases, with 16 bases between them. Germline CDR1 MNHNS, CDR2 SASEGT. The CDR3 spells CASSPTGMKGNTIYF. CDR3 in DNA: TGTGCCAGCAGCCCCACAGGGATGAAGGGAAACACCATATATTTT.

This clonotype was seen only a few times. This chain's CDR3 is CSARASGYSNQPQHF. The CDR3 coding sequence is TGCAGTGCTAGAGCGTCAGGTTATAGCAATCAGCCCCAGCATTTT. J is TRBJ1-5 and V is TRBV20-1; no clear D gene. The CDR3 extends over 15 amino acids. Looked up from germline, CDR1 is DFQATT and CDR2 is SNEGSKA (reference sequence). The V gene lost 1 base and the J gene lost 0 bases, with 10 bases spanning the gap.

The CDR3 DNA reads TGTGCCAGCAGTAGCGCACTCTGGAAACAGCCCCAGCATTTT. Translating it yields CASSSALWKQPQHF. V is TRBV21-1 and J is TRBJ1-5. TRBV21-1 is termed a pseudogene. The CDR3 is made up of 14 amino acids.

The rearrangement links TRBV28 to TRBJ2-7; D gene uncertain. Looked up from germline, CDR1 is MDHEN and CDR2 is SYDVKM. V gave up 1 base and J gave up 1 base, with 11 bases separating them. The CDR3 is 15 residues long. This CDR3 is CASSLSGRISYEQYF. DNA for the CDR3: TGTGCCAGCAGTTTATCGGGCCGAATTTCCTACGAGCAGTACTTC.